The 12 T cell receptor beta chains given below trace back to one sample, sequenced in a study of blood T cell repertoires in COVID-19. Profiled with immunoSEQ multiplex PCR; TCRdb holds only in-frame clones, not every one. The repertoire holds 150,000 or so clones, about four fifths seen once, with about 31% in the top ten. The specimen sequenced was peripheral blood. These TCRs come from a woman aged 55-69 years with acute or convalescent COVID-19.

This clone appeared a few times. The rearrangement joins TRBV27 to TRBJ2-3; TRBD2 might be the D (5 bases). CDR3 size: 16 residues. V lost 6 bases and J 1 base, leaving 17 bases between the germline ends. Germline assignment: CDR1 MNHEY and CDR2 SMNVEV (reference sequence). CDR3 residues: CASRTPPGRGTDTQYF. CDR3 bases: TGTGCCAGCAGAACTCCCCCCGGGCGGGGCACAGATACGCAGTATTTT.

The chain couples TRBV6-4 to TRBJ1-1; 12 bases match TRBD1. With V trimmed by 2 bases and J by 10 bases, 5 bases remained unmatched. This CDR3 region has 14 residues. In germline, CDR1 is MRHNA, CDR2 SNTAGT. The CDR3 spells CASSDERDRGRAFF. The CDR3 nucleotides read TGTGCCAGCAGTGACGAGCGGGACAGGGGGCGAGCTTTCTTT.

This clone appeared a single time. V usage is TRBV7-9 and J usage is TRBJ1-6; no reliable D call. V was clipped by 6 bases and J by 11 bases, with 20 bases between them. CDR3 length: 15 amino acids. Germline V CDR1 and CDR2: SEHNR, FQNEAQ (reference sequence). This chain's CDR3 is CASSLLEPPSTPLHF. DNA of the CDR3: TGTGCCAGCAGTCTTCTAGAGCCCCCTTCAACACCCCTCCACTTT.

The V call is TRBV21-1, the J call TRBJ2-1; the table's D call, TRBD1, has no DNA check behind it. TRBV21-1 is deemed a pseudogene. The CDR3 contains 15 residues. The CDR3 nucleotides are TGTGCCAGCAGCAATCCAGGGTTCACCTACAATGAGCAGTTCTTC. This codes for CASSNPGFTYNEQFF.

This clone was found a few times. The genes are TRBV5-1 and TRBJ1-2, with 9 bases aligning to TRBD1. Per germline, CDR1 SGHRS and CDR2 YFSETQ. With V trimmed by 4 bases and J by 8 bases, 6 bases remained unmatched. The CDR3 is made up of 13 amino acids. The DNA for the CDR3 is TGCGCCAGCAGCGCCGGACAGGGGTTGGGCTACACCTTC. This encodes CASSAGQGLGYTF. Full variable domain (rest looked up from reference TRBV5-1 and TRBJ1-2): KAGVTQTPRYLIKTRGQQVTLSCSPISGHRSVSWYQQTPGQGLQFLFEYFSETQRNKGNFPGRFSGRQFSNSRSEMNVSTLELGDSALYLCASSAGQGLGYTFGSGTRLTVV.

This clone was detected a few times. The CDR3: CASTSQGMNTEAFF. DNA for the CDR3: TGTGCCAGCACCTCGCAGGGGATGAACACTGAAGCTTTCTTT. The rearrangement uses TRBV6-5 and TRBJ1-1; D is possibly TRBD1 (6 bases). CDR1 and CDR2 from the germline V gene are MNHEY and SVGAGI. The length of the CDR3 is 14 residues. V was cut by 7 bases and J by 0 bases, with 12 bases left in between.

The chain recombines TRBV3-1 (or the pseudogene TRBV3-2) with TRBJ2-5; D is unresolved. Trimming stripped 0 bases from V and 0 bases from J, with 8 bases between. Germline CDR1 LGHDT, CDR2 YNNKEL (reference sequence). This CDR3 has 15 residues. The CDR3 reads CASSQERDNQETQYF. DNA of the CDR3: TGTGCCAGCAGCCAAGAAAGAGACAACCAAGAGACCCAGTACTTC.

The rearrangement uses TRBV7-2 and TRBJ2-7, with D maybe TRBD1 (7 bases). The CDR3 runs to 13 residues. CDR1 is SGHTA and CDR2 is FQGNSA in the germline V gene. The V end lost 7 bases, the J end lost 5 bases, and 15 bases lay between the germline ends. The CDR3 reads CASKPGGSHEQYF. CDR3 coding DNA: TGTGCCAGCAAACCAGGGGGGTCCCACGAGCAGTACTTC.

This rearrangement joins TRBV6-5 to TRBJ1-4, with D maybe TRBD1 (5 bases). From germline, CDR1 is MNHEY and CDR2 SVGAGI. V was shortened by 5 bases and J by 8 bases, with 18 bases between the two germline ends. CDR3 length equals 15 residues. Here the CDR3 reads CASSKIGGSKEKLFF. The CDR3 nucleotides are TGTGCCAGCAGTAAGATCGGGGGATCAAAAGAAAAACTGTTTTTT.

The gene calls are TRBV6-1 and TRBJ1-2; TRBD1 aligns across 8 bases. Germline V gene sequence: CDR1 MNHNS, CDR2 SASEGT. V lost 2 bases to trimming and J lost 8 bases; unmatched junction nucleotides: 10. The CDR3 runs 15 residues. CDR3 sequence (DNA): TGTGCCAGCAGTGAACAGCCCCAGGGGGCGTCGGGCTACACCTTC. It yields the protein CASSEQPQGASGYTF.

The V gene is TRBV2, the J gene TRBJ2-3, with D possibly being TRBD2 (6 bases). CDR3 length equals 13 residues. Germline CDR1 and CDR2: SNHLY and FYNNEI. V was pared by 5 bases and J by 2 bases, with 8 bases between. CDR3: CASSRDFTDTQYF. The CDR3 DNA is TGTGCCAGCAGTCGGGACTTCACAGATACGCAGTATTTT.

In its sample, this clone was seen a few times. The CDR3 DNA reads TGTGCCAGCAGCCCGGGACTTAACTACGAGCAGTACTTC. It codes for CASSPGLNYEQYF. The chain combines TRBV3-1 (or the pseudogene TRBV3-2) with TRBJ2-7, with D possibly TRBD2 on 6 matching bases. The CDR3 is 13 residues long. The V and J ends lost 4 bases and 3 bases respectively, with 10 bases between them. Germline CDR1 and CDR2: LGHDT and YNNKEL (reference sequence).